Presented here are 20 T cell receptor beta chains from one specimen sequenced in a study of vaccination effects on CD4 cells after COVID-19. Clones were sequenced by immunoSEQ multiplex PCR, and TCRdb holds only the in-frame ones, with some missing. The sample shows about 63,000 clones, around three quarters of them seen only once. The ViraFEST assay expanded antigen-specific CD4+ T cells with viral peptide pools before sequencing. The culture ran for about 10 days, and then CD4+ T cells were isolated. Vaccine recipients, nucleocapsid antibody negative, had no prior SARS-CoV-2 infection. Their recognized antigens are unknown. The sequences come from CD4+ T cells from PBMCs cultured with HCoV-OC43 spike peptides, collected before COVID-19 vaccination. Stated subset: HCoV-OC43 spike overlapping peptide pool stimulation. Receptor source: a human donor who received a COVID-19 vaccine.

The chain employs TRBV30 and TRBJ2-3, with D uncertain. V gave up 0 bases and J gave up 4 bases, with 8 bases separating them. CDR3 length: 13 amino acids. The germline CDR1 and CDR2 sequences are GTSNPN and SVGIG (reference sequence). CDR3 in amino acids: CAWSVKAADTQYF. The DNA for the CDR3 is TGTGCCTGGAGTGTCAAAGCCGCAGATACGCAGTATTTT.

The chain joins TRBV27 to TRBJ2-7; the match to TRBD1 covers 8 bases. Losses at the gene ends were 6 bases for V and 3 bases for J; bases not matched to a gene: 16. Germline V gene lookup returns CDR1 MNHEY and CDR2 SMNVEV (reference sequence). This CDR3 is built from 17 residues. The CDR3 nucleotides read TGTGCCAGCAGCAAACTCGGACAGGGCCCTAGCCTCTACGAGCAGTACGTC. It encodes CASSKLGQGPSLYEQYV.

J is TRBJ2-1 and V is TRBV7-9, with TRBD2 matching over 9 bases. The germline V gene has CDR1 SEHNR and CDR2 FQNEAQ (reference sequence). Germline trimming cut 11 bases from V and 8 bases from J; bases unmatched to any gene: 13. The CDR3 covers 14 residues. The chain's CDR3 is CALAGRGGVDEQFF. The CDR3 DNA reads TGTGCCCTAGCGGGTCGCGGGGGGGTCGATGAGCAGTTCTTC.

This clone was seen a single time. The chain joins TRBV7-2 to TRBJ2-7, with 7 bases fitting TRBD2. CDR3 length: 14 amino acids. CDR1 is SGHTA, CDR2 FQGNSA, per germline. Unmatched junction bases numbered 14, after V lost 5 bases and J lost 10 bases. The CDR3 loop reads CASSKTQTGGLQYV. Written as DNA, the CDR3 is TGTGCCAGCAGCAAAACACAGACGGGGGGTCTCCAGTACGTC.

This clone was detected only a few times. The V and J genes are TRBV29-1 and TRBJ2-7; 8 positions match TRBD1. Germline assignment: CDR1 SQVTM and CDR2 ANQGSEA. V lost 8 bases and J lost 5; bases outside the gene matches: 8. This CDR3 contains 12 residues. This CDR3 reads CSIRTGTHEQYV. The DNA for the CDR3 is TGCAGCATCCGGACAGGGACCCACGAGCAGTACGTC.

This clone was detected once. The CDR3 here is CASSSSPGQGRHEQFF. Here the CDR3 DNA reads TGTGCCAGCAGTTCGTCACCGGGACAGGGGAGGCATGAGCAGTTCTTC. V gene TRBV28 combines with J gene TRBJ2-1; 10 bases are shared with TRBD1. V lost 4 bases to trimming and J lost 8 bases; unmatched junction nucleotides: 11. CDR1 is MDHEN, CDR2 SYDVKM, per germline. This CDR3 comprises 16 residues.

The V and J genes are TRBV18 and TRBJ1-1; D is unresolved. This CDR3 is 11 amino acids long. Germline CDR1 and CDR2: KGHSH and LQKENI. V was pared by 8 bases and J by 1 base, with 5 bases between. The CDR3 protein is CASRQNTEAFF. In DNA, the CDR3 is TGTGCCAGCAGGCAGAACACTGAAGCTTTCTTT.

The chain combines TRBV3-1 (or the pseudogene TRBV3-2) with TRBJ1-2; no reliable D call. Germline V gives CDR1 LGHDT, CDR2 YNNKEL (reference sequence). There are 12 residues in the CDR3. V was cut by 1 base and J by 0 bases, with 0 bases left in between. The CDR3 region is CASSQANYGYTF. The CDR3, as DNA: TGTGCCAGCAGCCAAGCTAACTATGGCTACACCTTC.

This clone was recorded once. This sequence joins TRBV5-8 and TRBJ1-5, with D perhaps TRBD1 (6 bases). Trimming removed 0 bases from V and 0 bases from J, with 10 bases in between. The CDR3 is 16 amino acids. Looked up from germline, CDR1 is SGHTS and CDR2 is YDEGEE. The CDR3 sequence is CASSLGTAISNQPQHF. In DNA form, the CDR3 reads TGTGCCAGCAGCTTGGGGACAGCCATTAGCAATCAGCCCCAGCATTTT.

The genes are TRBV6-5 and TRBJ1-6; D gene uncertain. Per germline, CDR1 MNHEY and CDR2 SVGAGI. The V and J ends lost 6 bases and 7 bases respectively, with 7 bases between them. The CDR3 extends over 12 amino acids. CDR3: CASSLQNSPLHF. The CDR3 DNA reads as TGTGCCAGCAGCCTACAGAATTCACCCCTCCACTTT.

CDR3 nucleotides: TGCGCCAGCAGCTTGACAGGGGTTGGAAACACCATATATTTT. It yields the protein CASSLTGVGNTIYF. This chain uses TRBV5-1 with TRBJ1-3; 7 bases are shared with TRBD1. Germline CDR1 SGHRS, CDR2 YFSETQ. V gave up 1 base and J gave up 3 bases; unmatched junction bases: 1. The CDR3 contains 14 residues.

The chain employs TRBV19 and TRBJ1-1; tentatively, D is TRBD1 (5 bases). The germline gives CDR1 LNHDA, CDR2 SQIVND (reference sequence). This CDR3 has 13 amino acids. V was clipped by 3 bases and J by 1 base, with 6 bases between them. The CDR3 DNA reads TGTGCCAGTAGTATCGGGGGGAACACTGAAGCTTTCTTT. It codes for CASSIGGNTEAFF.

The V gene is TRBV5-1, the J gene TRBJ1-2, with a tentative D call TRBD1 (5 bases). Between the trimmed V and J ends, which lost 0 bases and 0 bases, there was a span of 9 bases. The length of the CDR3 is 15 residues. Germline CDR1 reads SGHRS; CDR2 reads YFSETQ. The CDR3 nucleotides are TGCGCCAGCAGCTTGGGGGGGGGAGCTAACTATGGCTACACCTTC. This sequence encodes CASSLGGGANYGYTF. Full variable domain (rest looked up from reference TRBV5-1 and TRBJ1-2): KAGVTQTPRYLIKTRGQQVTLSCSPISGHRSVSWYQQTPGQGLQFLFEYFSETQRNKGNFPGRFSGRQFSNSRSEMNVSTLELGDSALYLCASSLGGGANYGYTFGSGTRLTVV.

In its sample, this clone was seen once. This chain links TRBV6-5 with TRBJ1-2, with TRBD1 as a possible D gene (6 bases). In germline, CDR1 is MNHEY, CDR2 SVGAGI. V dropped 6 bases and J dropped 3 bases, with 17 bases sitting between them. CDR3 length: 15 residues. This CDR3 reads CASRGGAGRDYGYTF. The CDR3 coding sequence is TGTGCCAGCAGGGGGGGGGCAGGAAGAGACTATGGCTACACCTTC.

The chain uses TRBV9 and TRBJ2-1; a possible D gene is TRBD1 (6 bases). Germline values: CDR1 SGDLS, CDR2 YYNGEE. CDR3 size: 13 residues. Deletions cut 4 bases from V and 6 bases from J, with 11 bases between. The CDR3, as DNA: TGTGCCAGCAGCTCAACAGGGTCCAATGAGCAGTTCTTC. Amino acids: CASSSTGSNEQFF. The full variable domain, rest sourced from reference TRBV9 and TRBJ2-1, is DSGVTQTPKHLITATGQRVTLRCSPRSGDLSVYWYQQSLDQGLQFLIQYYNGEERAKGNILERFSAQQFPDLHSELNLSSLELGDSALYFCASSSTGSNEQFFGPGTRLTVL.

The chain uses TRBV5-1 and TRBJ2-1; D call uncertain. V shed 0 bases and J shed 1 base, with 11 bases lying between them. Germline CDR1 is SGHRS and CDR2 is YFSETQ. The CDR3 consists of 16 residues. The chain's CDR3 is CASSLGTSASYNEQFF. DNA for the CDR3: TGCGCCAGCAGCTTGGGGACGTCTGCGTCCTACAATGAGCAGTTCTTC.

As DNA, the CDR3 is TGTGCCAGCACCAAACACCAGGACTCCCGAGAGCAGTTCTTC. Encoded protein: CASTKHQDSREQFF. This chain connects TRBV6-5 to TRBJ2-1; D is possibly TRBD2 (5 bases). The CDR3 length is 14 residues. The V gene's germline CDR1 is MNHEY and CDR2 SVGAGI. V shed 7 bases and J shed 10 bases, with 20 bases lying between them.

The chain couples TRBV28 to TRBJ2-5, with 12 bases aligning to TRBD2. The CDR3 sequence is 16 residues long. Germline CDR1 and CDR2: MDHEN and SYDVKM. Trimming took 2 bases from V and 2 from J; bases not matched to a gene: 3. CDR3 DNA sequence: TGTGCCAGCAGTTTAATCACTAGCGGGGGGCAAGAGACCCAGTACTTC. Translating it yields CASSLITSGGQETQYF.

The chain is built from TRBV2 and TRBJ1-2, with no clear D. Germline-derived CDR1 and CDR2 are SNHLY and FYNNEI. The germline V and J ends were trimmed by 4 bases and 4 bases, with 7 bases remaining between them. The length of the CDR3 is 12 residues. Here the CDR3 reads CASSVGGYGYTF. In DNA form, the CDR3 reads TGTGCCAGCAGTGTAGGAGGCTATGGCTACACCTTC. Using reference TRBV2 and TRBJ1-2 for the parts outside the CDR3, the full variable domain is EPEVTQTPSHQVTQMGQEVILRCVPISNHLYFYWYRQILGQKVEFLVSFYNNEISEKSEIFDDQFSVERPDGSNFTLKIRSTKLEDSAMYFCASSVGGYGYTFGSGTRLTVV.

This clone was seen only once. Here the CDR3 DNA reads TGTGCCACCAGCAGAGATTGGGCAGGGTTCTCTGGAAACACCATATATTTT. Its translation is CATSRDWAGFSGNTIYF. This chain connects TRBV15 to TRBJ1-3, with D perhaps matching TRBD1 (5 bases). V was pared by 0 bases and J by 0 bases, with 12 bases between. Germline assignment: CDR1 LNHNV and CDR2 YYDKDF (reference sequence). The CDR3 is 17 residues long.